These 5 T cell receptor beta chains were all obtained from the same sample, sequenced in a study of T cell responses to AZD1222 COVID-19 vaccine. Profiled with immunoSEQ multiplex PCR; TCRdb holds only in-frame clones, not every one. The data contain some 150,000 clones, 94% of them seen just once; the ten biggest clones take up roughly 1.3%. Sample: peripheral blood, taken on day 0 of AZD1222 vaccination. Receptors were obtained from an adult in good health.

The chain links TRBV5-5 to TRBJ1-2, with unresolved D. Trimming cost V 1 base and J 2 bases, with 12 bases left between them. The CDR3 totals 15 residues. CDR1 is SGHKS and CDR2 is YYEKEE in the germline V gene (reference sequence). For the CDR3, the DNA is TGTGCCAGCAGCTTGCAGGCATCCTTCAACTATGGCTACACCTTC. Translated, it gives CASSLQASFNYGYTF.

The CDR3 is CASSSGLVTGELFF. CDR3 sequence (DNA): TGTGCCAGCAGCTCGGGACTAGTAACCGGGGAGCTGTTTTTT. V usage is TRBV13 and J usage is TRBJ2-2, with TRBD2 identical over 8 bases. The CDR3 spans 14 residues. The J segment lost 5 bases and the V segment lost 4 bases, leaving 3 bases of the junction unmatched. Germline loops: CDR1 PRHDT, CDR2 FYEKMQ (reference sequence). The variable domain in full, completed from reference TRBV13 and TRBJ2-2, reads AAGVIQSPRHLIKEKRETATLKCYPIPRHDTVYWYQQGPGQDPQFLISFYEKMQSDKGSIPDRFSAQQFSDYHSELNMSSLELGDSALYFCASSSGLVTGELFFGEGSRLTVL.

CDR3 sequence (DNA): TGTGCCAGCAGCATAGGGGGACAGGGGGCTTACGAGCAGTACGTC. It translates to CASSIGGQGAYEQYV. The chain carries TRBV6-5 and TRBJ2-7; 12 bases align to TRBD1. V trimming: 6 bases; J trimming: 4 bases; junction bases outside the gene matches: 7. This CDR3 has 15 amino acids. Germline V lookup: CDR1 MNHEY, CDR2 SVGAGI.

The rearrangement joins TRBV7-6 to TRBJ2-2, with 7 bases aligning to TRBD1. Germline V lookup: CDR1 SGHVS, CDR2 FNYEAQ. The CDR3 is 15 residues long. J lost 3 bases, V lost 5 bases, and 6 bases had no gene match. The CDR3 region is CASSVTGAYTGELFF. CDR3 sequence (DNA): TGTGCCAGCAGCGTAACAGGGGCCTACACCGGGGAGCTGTTTTTT.

In its sample, this clone was seen once. This chain joins TRBV4-1 and TRBJ2-1, with D hard to call. The V gene lost 0 bases and the J gene lost 2 bases, with 2 bases spanning the gap. CDR1 MGHRA and CDR2 YSYEKL come from the germline V gene. CDR3 size: 13 residues. DNA for the CDR3: TGCGCCAGCAGCCAAGATACCTACAATGAGCAGTTCTTC. Amino acids: CASSQDTYNEQFF.